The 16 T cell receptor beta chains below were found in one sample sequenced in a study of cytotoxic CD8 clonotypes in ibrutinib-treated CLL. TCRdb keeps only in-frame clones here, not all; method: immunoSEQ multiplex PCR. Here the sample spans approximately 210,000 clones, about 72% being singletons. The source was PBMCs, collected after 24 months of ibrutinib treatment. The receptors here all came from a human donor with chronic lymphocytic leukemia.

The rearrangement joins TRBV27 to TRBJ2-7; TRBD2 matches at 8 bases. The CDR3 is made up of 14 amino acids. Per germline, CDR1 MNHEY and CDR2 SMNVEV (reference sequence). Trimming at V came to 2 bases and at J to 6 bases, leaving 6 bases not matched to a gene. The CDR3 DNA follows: TGTGCCAGCAGTTTACAGCGGGAGACTAGCGAGCAGTACTTC. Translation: CASSLQRETSEQYF.

CDR3 loop: CASSSSVTTEAFF. DNA for the CDR3: TGTGCCAGCAGCTCTAGCGTGACCACTGAAGCTTTCTTT. The chain has TRBV5-8 and TRBJ1-1; D is ambiguous. CDR1 is SGHTS and CDR2 is YDEGEE in the germline V gene. The CDR3 contains 13 residues. V was clipped by 3 bases and J by 4 bases, with 10 bases between them. The variable domain in full, with the rest retrieved from reference TRBV5-8 and TRBJ1-1, is EAGVTQSPTHLIKTRGQQATLRCSPISGHTSVYWYQQALGLGLQFLLWYDEGEERNRGNFPPRFSGRQFPNYSSELNVNALELEDSALYLCASSSSVTTEAFFGQGTRLTVV.

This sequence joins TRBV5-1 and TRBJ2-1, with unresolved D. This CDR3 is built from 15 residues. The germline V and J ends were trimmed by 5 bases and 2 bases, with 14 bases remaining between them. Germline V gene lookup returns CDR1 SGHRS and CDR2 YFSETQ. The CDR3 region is CASRQTGEPYNEQFF. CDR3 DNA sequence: TGCGCCAGCAGGCAGACCGGCGAGCCCTACAATGAGCAGTTCTTC.

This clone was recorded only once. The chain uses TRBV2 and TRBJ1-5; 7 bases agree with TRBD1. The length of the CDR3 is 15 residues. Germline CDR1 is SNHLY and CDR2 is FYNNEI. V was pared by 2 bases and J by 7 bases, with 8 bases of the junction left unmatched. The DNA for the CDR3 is TGTGCCAGCAGTGAATTATTGGCAGGGGGACAGCCCCAGCATTTT. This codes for CASSELLAGGQPQHF.

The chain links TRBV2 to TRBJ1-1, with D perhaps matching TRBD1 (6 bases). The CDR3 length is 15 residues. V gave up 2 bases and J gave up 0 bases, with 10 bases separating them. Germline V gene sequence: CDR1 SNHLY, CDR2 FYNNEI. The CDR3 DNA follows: TGTGCCAGCAGTGAACAGGGGACCATGAACACTGAAGCTTTCTTT. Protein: CASSEQGTMNTEAFF.

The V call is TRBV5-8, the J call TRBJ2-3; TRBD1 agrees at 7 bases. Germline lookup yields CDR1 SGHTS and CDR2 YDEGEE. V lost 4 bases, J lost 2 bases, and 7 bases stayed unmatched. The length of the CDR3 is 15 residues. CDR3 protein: CASSPTGQITDTQYF. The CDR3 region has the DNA TGTGCCAGCAGCCCAACGGGACAGATCACAGATACGCAGTATTTT.

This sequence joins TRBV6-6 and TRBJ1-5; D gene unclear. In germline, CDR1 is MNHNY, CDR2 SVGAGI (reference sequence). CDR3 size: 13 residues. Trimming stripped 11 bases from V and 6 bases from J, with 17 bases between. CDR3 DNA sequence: TGTGCCTGCCGCGGGGAGGGAGGTCAGCCCCAGCATTTT. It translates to CACRGEGGQPQHF.

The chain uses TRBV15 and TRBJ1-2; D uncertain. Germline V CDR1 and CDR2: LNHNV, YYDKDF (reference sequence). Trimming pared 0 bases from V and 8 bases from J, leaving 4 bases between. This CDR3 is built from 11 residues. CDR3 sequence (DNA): TGTGCCACCAGCAGAGATAGCGGCTACACCTTC. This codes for CATSRDSGYTF.

The CDR3 DNA reads TGTGCCAGCAATCTAATCTACGAGCAGTACTTC. As protein: CASNLIYEQYF. This chain uses TRBV2 with TRBJ2-7; no firm D call. Germline values: CDR1 SNHLY, CDR2 FYNNEI. The length of the CDR3 is 11 residues. The ends were cut back, 7 bases at V and 3 bases at J, with 7 bases in the middle.

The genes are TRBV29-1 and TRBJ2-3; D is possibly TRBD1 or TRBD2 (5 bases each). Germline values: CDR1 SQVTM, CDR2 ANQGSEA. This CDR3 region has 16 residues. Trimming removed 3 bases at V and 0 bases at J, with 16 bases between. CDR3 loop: CSVEGYGGISTDTQYF. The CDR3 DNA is TGCAGCGTTGAGGGGTATGGGGGAATCAGCACAGATACGCAGTATTTT.

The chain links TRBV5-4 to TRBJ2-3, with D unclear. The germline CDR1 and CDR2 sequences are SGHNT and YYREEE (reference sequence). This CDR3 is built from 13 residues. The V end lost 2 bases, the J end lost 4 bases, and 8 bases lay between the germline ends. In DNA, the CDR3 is TGTGCCAGCAGCTTAGGGCCGTCAGATACGCAGTATTTT. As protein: CASSLGPSDTQYF.

CDR3 sequence (DNA): TGTGCCACCAGTAGGACACGTAGAGCTCCGGAGACCCAGTACTTC. It codes for CATSRTRRAPETQYF. The chain employs TRBV15 and TRBJ2-5; the D gene is possibly TRBD1 (5 bases). There are 15 residues in the CDR3. Germline CDR1 and CDR2: LNHNV and YYDKDF (reference sequence). Trimming cost V 6 bases and J 5 bases, with 19 bases left between them.

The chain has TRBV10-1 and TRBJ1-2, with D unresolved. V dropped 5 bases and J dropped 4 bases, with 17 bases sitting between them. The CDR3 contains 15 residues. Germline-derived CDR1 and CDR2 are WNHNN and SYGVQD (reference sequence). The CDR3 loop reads CASSLQIGRSYGYTF. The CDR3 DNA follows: TGCGCCAGCAGTCTACAGATTGGCCGTTCCTATGGCTACACCTTC.

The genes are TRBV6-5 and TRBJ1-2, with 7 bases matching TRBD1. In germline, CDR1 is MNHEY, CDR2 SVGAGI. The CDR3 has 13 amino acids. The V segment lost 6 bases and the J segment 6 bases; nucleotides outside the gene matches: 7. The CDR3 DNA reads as TGTGCCAGCAGGCACAGGGGTTCGAATGGCTACACCTTC. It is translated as CASRHRGSNGYTF.

The CDR3 protein is CASNLGTSGANVLTF. CDR3 nucleotide sequence: TGTGCCAGCAACCTGGGAACATCAGGGGCCAACGTCCTGACTTTC. The chain has TRBV9 and TRBJ2-6; D is uncertain. The V gene lost 6 bases and the J gene lost 4 bases, with 14 bases spanning the gap. Germline CDR1 is SGDLS and CDR2 is YYNGEE. This CDR3 contains 15 residues.

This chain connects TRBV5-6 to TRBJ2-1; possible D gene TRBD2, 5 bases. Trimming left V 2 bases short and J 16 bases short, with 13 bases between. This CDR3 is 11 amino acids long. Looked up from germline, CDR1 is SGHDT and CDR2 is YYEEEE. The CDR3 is CASSLGNREFF. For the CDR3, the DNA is TGTGCCAGCAGCTTAGGTAATCGGGAATTCTTC.